These 31 T cell receptor beta chains came from one sample sequenced in a study of blood T cell repertoires in COVID-19. Method: immunoSEQ multiplex PCR; TCRdb's copy keeps in-frame clones and lacks some. The data show about 120,000 clones, over 75% seen once. The sample taken for sequencing was peripheral blood. These receptors all stem from a man between 60 and 70 years old with acute or convalescent COVID-19.

The CDR3 DNA is TGTGCCAGCAGCGTTCGCAGGGGACCCTCCTACGAGCAGTACTTC. Amino acid sequence: CASSVRRGPSYEQYF. The genes are TRBV7-2 and TRBJ2-7, with TRBD1 as a possible D gene (6 bases). This CDR3 contains 15 residues. Per germline, CDR1 SGHTA and CDR2 FQGNSA. V dropped 5 bases and J dropped 0 bases, with 14 bases sitting between them.

The V call is TRBV7-2, the J call TRBJ2-2, with TRBD1 matching over 8 bases. V gave up 7 bases and J gave up 3 bases; unmatched junction bases: 7. The CDR3 length is 15 residues. Germline CDR1 and CDR2: SGHTA and FQGNSA. This chain's CDR3 is CASTLGTGYTGELFF. The CDR3 DNA sequence: TGTGCCAGCACCCTGGGGACAGGTTACACCGGGGAGCTGTTTTTT.

J is TRBJ2-7 and V is TRBV25-1, with D unresolved. This CDR3 has 12 residues. With 3 bases removed from V and 1 base from J, the gap between germline ends came to 4 bases. CDR1 is MGHDK and CDR2 is SYGVNS in the germline V gene. The CDR3 spells CASSDSSYEQYF. For the CDR3, the DNA is TGTGCCAGCAGTGACAGTTCCTACGAGCAGTACTTC.

The chain couples TRBV4-3 to TRBJ2-1, with 7 bases identical to TRBD2. The CDR3 totals 15 residues. Germline V gene data show CDR1 as LGHNA and CDR2 as YSLEER. With V trimmed by 0 bases and J by 8 bases, 7 bases remained unmatched. The CDR3 region is CASSQERREFDEQFF. The CDR3 nucleotides are TGCGCCAGCAGCCAAGAGAGGCGGGAGTTCGATGAGCAGTTCTTC.

V is TRBV27 and J is TRBJ2-3, with 8 bases matching TRBD1. CDR1 is MNHEY, CDR2 SMNVEV, per germline (reference sequence). This CDR3 comprises 15 residues. V trimming: 3 bases; J trimming: 2 bases; junction bases outside the gene matches: 4. As DNA, the CDR3 is TGTGCCAGCAGTTTGGACAGGGCATACACAGATACGCAGTATTTT. It is translated as CASSLDRAYTDTQYF.

The V call is TRBV28, the J call TRBJ2-2; D possibly corresponds to TRBD1 (5 bases). The CDR3 is made up of 16 amino acids. V was pared by 7 bases and J by 4 bases, with 19 bases between. Germline loops: CDR1 MDHEN, CDR2 SYDVKM. CDR3 residues: CASKNGRQGFTGELFF. The CDR3 nucleotides read TGTGCCAGCAAGAACGGGCGGCAGGGATTCACCGGGGAGCTGTTTTTT.

In DNA, the CDR3 is TGTGCCTGGAGTGTAGGTTTGGACAACGAGCAGTACTTC. It translates to CAWSVGLDNEQYF. J is TRBJ2-7 and V is TRBV30; weak D call: TRBD1 (5 bases). V lost 0 bases, J lost 5 bases, and 11 bases lay in between. Germline V gene sequence: CDR1 GTSNPN, CDR2 SVGIG (reference sequence). The CDR3 has 13 amino acids.

This chain links TRBV7-9 with TRBJ2-1, with TRBD2 matching over 12 bases. V dropped 7 bases and J dropped 7; count of bases not matched to a gene: 8. The germline CDR1 and CDR2 sequences are SEHNR and FQNEAQ (reference sequence). The CDR3 contains 15 residues. CDR3 residues: CASISGLAGSNEQFF. CDR3 DNA: TGTGCCAGCATTTCAGGACTAGCGGGAAGTAATGAGCAGTTCTTC.

V gene TRBV25-1 combines with J gene TRBJ2-4, with D possibly matching TRBD2 (6 bases). Germline CDR1 is MGHDK and CDR2 is SYGVNS. The length of the CDR3 is 15 residues. V was cut by 2 bases and J by 10 bases, with 18 bases left in between. CDR3 nucleotides: TGTGCCAGCAGTGAAGAGGGACCGGGACTGGGGATTCAGTACTTC. This translates into CASSEEGPGLGIQYF.

The rearrangement links TRBV28 to TRBJ2-7; 12 nucleotides match TRBD2. Germline values: CDR1 MDHEN, CDR2 SYDVKM. Unmatched junction bases numbered 1, after V lost 5 bases and J lost 2 bases. The CDR3 sequence is 14 residues long. The CDR3 bases are TGTGCCAGCAGTCGACTAGCGGGAGCCTACGAGCAGTACTTC. Translated: CASSRLAGAYEQYF.

The chain links TRBV18 to TRBJ2-3; a weak D match, TRBD2 (6 bases). Trimming removed 3 bases from V and 6 bases from J, with 13 bases in between. The CDR3 is made up of 14 amino acids. Germline V gene data show CDR1 as KGHSH and CDR2 as LQKENI. The CDR3: CASSPGLGMDTQYF. The CDR3 DNA follows: TGTGCCAGCTCACCGGGACTGGGGATGGATACGCAGTATTTT.

This sequence joins TRBV3-1 (or the pseudogene TRBV3-2) and TRBJ1-2, with D possibly matching TRBD1 (6 bases). Germline CDR1 LGHDT, CDR2 YNNKEL (reference sequence). The CDR3 contains 14 residues. Trimming removed 10 bases from V and 2 bases from J, with 17 bases in between. Here the CDR3 DNA reads TGTGCCACCGGACCCCGGGACAAGAACTATGGCTACACCTTC. Its protein is CATGPRDKNYGYTF.

V and J are TRBV27 and TRBJ2-7, with 8 bases that match TRBD2. This CDR3 has 14 amino acids. Germline-derived CDR1 and CDR2 are MNHEY and SMNVEV (reference sequence). V gave up 0 bases and J gave up 2 bases; unmatched junction bases: 0. In DNA, the CDR3 is TGTGCCAGCAGTTTATCGCGGGAGGCCTACGAGCAGTACTTC. This sequence encodes CASSLSREAYEQYF.

J is TRBJ2-7 and V is TRBV6-4, with D perhaps TRBD2 (6 bases). CDR1 is MRHNA, CDR2 SNTAGT, per germline. V gave up 9 bases and J gave up 3 bases, with 12 bases separating them. The CDR3 loop spans 12 amino acids. For the CDR3, the DNA is TGTGCCAGACCAAGGAGGGGCTACGAGCAGTACTTC. Protein product: CARPRRGYEQYF.

V and J are TRBV4-3 and TRBJ1-5; maybe TRBD1 (6 bases). V was trimmed by 0 bases and J by 11 bases, leaving 17 bases between them. The CDR3 length is 15 residues. Per germline, CDR1 LGHNA and CDR2 YSLEER. In DNA form, the CDR3 reads TGCGCCAGCAGCCAAGATCGCAGGGGCCCCAGGGCCCAGCATTTT. This sequence encodes CASSQDRRGPRAQHF.

This clone was found once. This chain connects TRBV3-1 (or the pseudogene TRBV3-2) to TRBJ1-5; the match to TRBD1 covers 7 bases. Per germline, CDR1 LGHDT and CDR2 YNNKEL (reference sequence). With V trimmed by 4 bases and J by 0 bases, 12 bases remained unmatched. This CDR3 region has 18 residues. The CDR3 loop is CASSPSTRDRYSNQPQHF. The CDR3 region has the DNA TGTGCCAGCAGCCCAAGCACCCGGGACAGATATAGCAATCAGCCCCAGCATTTT.

This chain connects TRBV19 to TRBJ2-5, with D perhaps TRBD1 (6 bases). The CDR3 contains 17 residues. V was pared by 3 bases and J by 4 bases, with 21 bases between. CDR1 is LNHDA, CDR2 SQIVND, per germline (reference sequence). CDR3 region: CASSMRTAPGRAETQYF. The CDR3 nucleotides are TGTGCCAGTAGTATGAGGACAGCTCCAGGGAGAGCAGAGACCCAGTACTTC.

Here the CDR3 DNA reads TGTGCCAGCAGCTTAAGGGCAGGGGCTGGGGCTGAAGCTTTCTTT. Translating it yields CASSLRAGAGAEAFF. This chain connects TRBV11-2 to TRBJ1-1; D perhaps matches TRBD1 (6 bases). The V and J ends lost 2 bases and 6 bases respectively, with 16 bases between them. This CDR3 is built from 15 residues. In germline, CDR1 is SGHAT, CDR2 FQNNGV.

CDR3 nucleotides: TGTGCCAGCGGACAAACAGGGTCGGGGGAAGCTTTCTTT. This translates into CASGQTGSGEAFF. J is TRBJ1-1 and V is TRBV12-3 or TRBV12-4, with a possible D match to TRBD1 (6 bases). CDR3 length: 13 residues. V lost 8 bases and J 8 bases, leaving 18 bases between the germline ends.

The CDR3 protein is CASSARKPGGNTIYF. DNA of the CDR3: TGTGCCAGCAGCGCCCGCAAACCCGGGGGAAACACCATATATTTT. The V and J genes are TRBV21-1 and TRBJ1-3. TRBV21-1 is shown as a pseudogene. This CDR3 has 15 residues.

J is TRBJ2-7 and V is TRBV11-2; D is possibly TRBD1 (6 bases). The CDR3 has 13 residues. The germline V gene encodes CDR1 SGHAT and CDR2 FQNNGV. The V gene lost 5 bases and the J gene lost 6 bases, with 14 bases spanning the gap. The CDR3 here is CASSPTGLSEQYF. CDR3 nucleotides: TGTGCCAGCAGCCCAACAGGGCTGTCCGAGCAGTACTTC.

V is TRBV4-1 and J is TRBJ2-3; 15 bases are a match to TRBD2. CDR1 is MGHRA, CDR2 YSYEKL, per germline. The ends lost 3 bases at V and 4 bases at J; junction bases unmatched: 2. There are 16 residues in the CDR3. The CDR3 DNA reads TGCGCCAGCAGCCACCGGACTAGCGGGAGGGCAGATACGCAGTATTTT. This encodes CASSHRTSGRADTQYF.

The chain uses TRBV6-6 and TRBJ2-2, with D unclear. The CDR3 is made up of 14 amino acids. Germline V gene lookup returns CDR1 MNHNY and CDR2 SVGAGI (reference sequence). V was trimmed by 5 bases and J by 1 base, leaving 8 bases between them. This CDR3 is CASSAPVNTGELFF. In DNA form, the CDR3 reads TGTGCCAGCAGTGCACCAGTGAACACCGGGGAGCTGTTTTTT.

The chain has TRBV6-6 and TRBJ2-1, with D tentatively TRBD2 (6 bases). Looked up from germline, CDR1 is MNHNY and CDR2 is SVGAGI (reference sequence). Trimming left V 7 bases short and J 4 bases short, with 14 bases between. The CDR3 spans 14 residues. For the CDR3, the DNA is TGTGCCAGCAATGGACGGGGGATTTACAATGAGCAGTTCTTC. Its protein is CASNGRGIYNEQFF.

This chain connects TRBV14 to TRBJ2-1; D may be TRBD1 (6 bases). Trimming removed 3 bases from V and 0 bases from J, with 9 bases in between. In germline, CDR1 is SGHDN, CDR2 FVKESK. The length of the CDR3 is 15 residues. The chain's CDR3 is CASSHRTVSYNEQFF. For the CDR3, the DNA is TGTGCCAGCAGCCACAGGACAGTCTCCTACAATGAGCAGTTCTTC.

The chain uses TRBV7-2 and TRBJ2-7; maybe TRBD2 (5 bases). Germline lookup yields CDR1 SGHTA and CDR2 FQGNSA. The ends were cut back, 2 bases at V and 3 bases at J, with 17 bases in the middle. The CDR3 has 16 residues. The CDR3: CASSLFYAGGDYEQYF. Here the CDR3 DNA reads TGTGCCAGCAGCTTATTTTACGCGGGCGGTGACTACGAGCAGTACTTC.

The count of this clone is one. This rearrangement joins TRBV7-3 to TRBJ2-7, with a tentative D call TRBD2 (5 bases). This CDR3 has 13 amino acids. In germline, CDR1 is SGHTA, CDR2 FQGTGA. With 5 bases removed from V and 4 bases from J, the gap between germline ends came to 12 bases. The CDR3 nucleotides read TGTGCCAGCAGCCCGTTTCGCGGGTACGAGCAGTACTTC. It specifies CASSPFRGYEQYF.

The V call is TRBV9, the J call TRBJ1-4; D unresolved. This CDR3 has 14 residues. V was trimmed by 4 bases and J by 4 bases, leaving 11 bases between them. Germline V gene data show CDR1 as SGDLS and CDR2 as YYNGEE. The CDR3 DNA reads as TGTGCCAGCAGCTCCGGAGGAAGTAATGAAAAACTGTTTTTT. Translating gives CASSSGGSNEKLFF.

The chain recombines TRBV6-2 or TRBV6-3 with TRBJ2-1, with TRBD2 identical over 11 bases. This CDR3 is built from 17 residues. The trim removed 0 bases at V and 2 bases at J, leaving 3 bases unmatched. Germline V CDR1 and CDR2: MNHEY, SVGEGT. The CDR3 sequence: CASSYSRLAGPYNEQFF. In DNA form, the CDR3 reads TGTGCCAGCAGTTACTCTCGACTAGCGGGACCCTACAATGAGCAGTTCTTC.

This chain joins TRBV12-3 or TRBV12-4 and TRBJ2-3; D is uncertain. Trimming stripped 3 bases from V and 6 bases from J, with 4 bases between. CDR3 length equals 11 residues. CDR3 coding DNA: TGTGCCAGCAGTTTCGGGGATACGCAGTATTTT. Its protein is CASSFGDTQYF.

This sequence joins TRBV6-2 or TRBV6-3 and TRBJ2-1; D gene uncertain. Germline V lookup: CDR1 MNHEY, CDR2 SVGEGT. The CDR3 covers 13 residues. V lost 6 bases to trimming and J lost 2 bases, with 8 bases between them. CDR3 sequence reads: CASSPTPYNEQFF. Written as DNA, the CDR3 is TGTGCCAGCAGCCCCACACCCTACAATGAGCAGTTCTTC.